These 27 T cell receptor beta chains came from one sample sequenced in a study of OX40 agonist ivuxolimab in advanced cancers. The assay was immunoSEQ multiplex PCR, and TCRdb's table has in-frame clones only and misses some. The sample has approximately 70,000 clones, nearly 90% seen once. Sequencing used CD4+ or CD8+ T cells sorted from blood, obtained in a trial of the OX40 agonist ivuxolimab. These receptors were taken from an adult with an advanced solid tumor such as melanoma, head and neck, liver or kidney cancer.

This sequence joins TRBV5-6 and TRBJ2-1; possibly TRBD1 for D (6 bases). Germline V lookup: CDR1 SGHDT, CDR2 YYEEEE. This CDR3 spans 17 amino acids. Trimming pared 6 bases from V and 7 bases from J, leaving 26 bases between. This CDR3 reads CASINLLATPRGNEQFF. The CDR3 nucleotides are TGTGCCAGCATAAATTTATTGGCGACGCCAAGGGGGAATGAGCAGTTCTTC.

The chain recombines TRBV19 with TRBJ1-1; TRBD1 might be the D (5 bases). The CDR3 has 18 residues. Between the trimmed V and J ends, which lost 3 bases and 0 bases, there was a span of 20 bases. Germline CDR1 LNHDA, CDR2 SQIVND (reference sequence). For the CDR3, the DNA is TGTGCCAGTAGTATTATGGTCGGGGACCCTGCCATGAACACTGAAGCTTTCTTT. This translates into CASSIMVGDPAMNTEAFF.

This clone came up a few times. The chain is built from TRBV4-3 and TRBJ2-1; 7 bases agree with TRBD2. V shed 3 bases and J 0 bases; nucleotides not matched to a gene: 5. CDR1 is LGHNA and CDR2 is YSLEER in the germline V gene. The length of the CDR3 is 16 residues. This CDR3 reads CASSHSRDYSYNEQFF. CDR3 in DNA: TGCGCCAGCAGCCACTCCCGGGACTACTCCTACAATGAGCAGTTCTTC.

Here the CDR3 reads CASSLGGGGDDSNQPQHF. The CDR3 bases are TGTGCCAGCAGCTTGGGCGGGGGAGGAGACGATAGCAATCAGCCCCAGCATTTT. The chain is built from TRBV5-5 and TRBJ1-5; D perhaps matches TRBD1 (5 bases). The CDR3 spans 18 residues. Germline V gene lookup returns CDR1 SGHKS and CDR2 YYEKEE (reference sequence). V was shortened by 0 bases and J by 0 bases, with 16 bases between the two germline ends.

The chain has TRBV19 and TRBJ1-1; possibly TRBD1 for D (6 bases). The CDR3 contains 13 residues. Germline CDR1 LNHDA, CDR2 SQIVND (reference sequence). The ends were cut back, 3 bases at V and 10 bases at J, with 15 bases in the middle. CDR3 coding DNA: TGTGCCAGTAGTATCCAGGGGAACGGGGTAGCTTTCTTT. Translated: CASSIQGNGVAFF. Full variable domain (remainder filled in from reference TRBV19 and TRBJ1-1): DGGITQSPKYLFRKEGQNVTLSCEQNLNHDAMYWYRQDPGQGLRLIYYSQIVNDFQKGDIAEGYSVSREKKESFPLTVTSAQKNPTAFYLCASSIQGNGVAFFGQGTRLTVV.

V usage is TRBV19 and J usage is TRBJ2-2; D might be TRBD1 or TRBD2, each matching 5 bases. CDR1 is LNHDA, CDR2 SQIVND, per germline (reference sequence). The V end was cut by 5 bases, the J end by 2 bases, with 12 bases between. The CDR3 is 15 residues long. Written as DNA, the CDR3 is TGTGCCAGTAGTCTCGGGACGGTAAACACCGGGGAGCTGTTTTTT. Protein sequence: CASSLGTVNTGELFF.

CDR3 region: CASSYLGGGNYGYTF. The CDR3 DNA is TGTGCCAGCAGTTATCTAGGGGGCGGAAACTATGGCTACACCTTC. The chain joins TRBV6-6 to TRBJ1-2; 7 nucleotides line up with TRBD1. V was pared by 3 bases and J by 2 bases, with 6 bases of the junction left unmatched. CDR1 and CDR2 (germline): MNHNY, SVGAGI (reference sequence). This CDR3 has 15 amino acids.

This rearrangement joins TRBV10-3 to TRBJ1-6; D call uncertain. Germline CDR1 and CDR2: ENHRY and SYGVKD. Trimming stripped 2 bases from V and 7 bases from J, with 12 bases between. CDR3 length equals 15 residues. The CDR3 region is CAISETGPLNSPLHF. The CDR3 nucleotides read TGTGCCATCAGTGAGACCGGACCCCTAAATTCACCCCTCCACTTT.

Notes on this clone: Compared with germline, one end of the junction differs, possibly owing to a read error. This CDR3 is also generated by other DNA sequences in the sample. The V gene is TRBV5-6, the J gene TRBJ1-4, with D hard to call. CDR3 size: 15 residues. From germline, CDR1 is SGHDT and CDR2 YYEEEE. This chain's CDR3 is CASSLLGSANEKLFF. The CDR3 DNA follows: TGTGCCAGCAGCTTGCTTGGGTCGGCTAATGAAAAACTGTTTTTC.

This clone came up a few times. The gene calls are TRBV5-1 and TRBJ1-1; possibly TRBD1 for D (6 bases). Per the germline V gene, CDR1 is SGHRS and CDR2 is YFSETQ. V was cut by 4 bases and J by 0 bases, with 10 bases left in between. CDR3 size: 14 residues. CDR3 protein: CASSAGQMNTEAFF. CDR3 in DNA: TGCGCCAGCAGCGCGGGACAAATGAACACTGAAGCTTTCTTT.

This clone occurred once. The CDR3 nucleotides are TGTGCCAGTGCGACTAGCGGGGATTCCTACAATGAGCAGTTCTTC. Translated: CASATSGDSYNEQFF. The J gene is TRBJ2-1, the V gene TRBV19; 11 positions match TRBD2. The trim removed 8 bases at V and 1 base at J, leaving 4 bases unmatched. The CDR3 spans 15 residues. From germline, CDR1 is LNHDA and CDR2 SQIVND (reference sequence).

The gene calls are TRBV25-1 and TRBJ2-7; D is ambiguous. The CDR3 covers 15 residues. V was clipped by 3 bases and J by 0 bases, with 12 bases between them. Germline V lookup: CDR1 MGHDK, CDR2 SYGVNS. The CDR3 coding sequence is TGTGCCAGCAGTGATAGTCGGGCAGGCTCCTACGAGCAGTACTTC. Its protein product is CASSDSRAGSYEQYF.

This clone was observed a single time. The CDR3: CASSLGTVNTGELFF. Written as DNA, the CDR3 is TGCGCCAGCAGCTTGGGGACCGTTAACACCGGGGAGCTGTTTTTT. This rearrangement joins TRBV5-1 to TRBJ2-2; no definite D call. V was trimmed by 0 bases and J by 2 bases, leaving 8 bases between them. Germline V lookup: CDR1 SGHRS, CDR2 YFSETQ. The CDR3 loop spans 15 amino acids.

The chain employs TRBV6-1 and TRBJ1-2; the D is unclear. V gave up 1 base and J gave up 4 bases, with 7 bases separating them. The germline V gene has CDR1 MNHNS and CDR2 SASEGT. The CDR3 consists of 13 residues. The DNA for the CDR3 is TGTGCCAGCAGTGAAGACCTTATCTATGGCTACACCTTC. Protein product: CASSEDLIYGYTF.

This chain uses TRBV29-1 with TRBJ2-5; maybe TRBD2 (6 bases). Trimming pared 8 bases from V and 1 base from J, leaving 8 bases between. Germline CDR1 SQVTM, CDR2 ANQGSEA. This CDR3 has 11 amino acids. As DNA, the CDR3 is TGCAGCTCGGGACTCCAAGAGACCCAGTACTTC. It translates to CSSGLQETQYF.

This CDR3 reads CASSPGTGDYGYTF. The CDR3 nucleotides are TGCGCCAGCAGCCCCGGGACAGGGGACTATGGCTACACCTTC. The V gene is TRBV5-1, the J gene TRBJ1-2; 10 positions match TRBD1. CDR3 size: 14 residues. CDR1 and CDR2 from the germline V gene are SGHRS and YFSETQ. The junction had 3 bases not matched to a gene; V was cut back by 4 bases and J by 3 bases.

V is TRBV19 and J is TRBJ1-5, with D hard to call. V lost 7 bases and J lost 2, with 15 bases in between. The CDR3 has 15 amino acids. CDR1 is LNHDA, CDR2 SQIVND, per germline (reference sequence). The CDR3 DNA reads as TGTGCCAGTAAGTGGAAGGGATCGGGCAATCAGCCCCAGCATTTT. This codes for CASKWKGSGNQPQHF.

V usage is TRBV2 and J usage is TRBJ2-5; possible D gene TRBD2, 5 bases. The V gene lost 7 bases and the J gene lost 1 base, with 7 bases spanning the gap. Germline V gives CDR1 SNHLY, CDR2 FYNNEI. This CDR3 spans 12 amino acids. The CDR3 reads CASTGFQETQYF. The CDR3, as DNA: TGTGCCAGCACGGGGTTCCAAGAGACCCAGTACTTC.

The chain couples TRBV5-4 to TRBJ2-3; 9 bases agree with TRBD1. The germline CDR1 and CDR2 sequences are SGHNT and YYREEE (reference sequence). The length of the CDR3 is 14 residues. The ends lost 3 bases at V and 5 bases at J; junction bases unmatched: 4. The CDR3 nucleotides are TGTGCCAGCAGCTGGGGACAGGGTAAAGATACGCAGTATTTT. Amino acid sequence: CASSWGQGKDTQYF.

This clone occurred once. The rearrangement links TRBV28 to TRBJ2-7; D call uncertain. The CDR3 runs to 16 residues. Germline V gives CDR1 MDHEN, CDR2 SYDVKM. V was clipped by 3 bases and J by 0 bases, with 15 bases between them. Here the CDR3 reads CASSFTLRSLSYEQYF. The CDR3, as DNA: TGTGCCAGCAGTTTTACCCTGCGATCCCTCTCCTACGAGCAGTACTTC.

V is TRBV5-1 and J is TRBJ1-3; no clear D gene. The CDR3 runs to 18 residues. Germline loops: CDR1 SGHRS, CDR2 YFSETQ. Trimming pared 2 bases from V and 0 bases from J, leaving 18 bases between. The CDR3 here is CASSLGGRPTSSGNTIYF. The CDR3 DNA reads TGCGCCAGCAGCTTAGGCGGCAGACCGACCTCCTCTGGAAACACCATATATTTT.

The chain has TRBV29-1 and TRBJ2-7; 8 bases align to TRBD1. Germline V gives CDR1 SQVTM, CDR2 ANQGSEA. Unmatched junction bases numbered 6, after V lost 5 bases and J lost 6 bases. The CDR3 runs 12 residues. CDR3 amino acids: CSVTGQGSEQYF. The CDR3 nucleotides read TGCAGCGTTACCGGACAGGGTAGCGAGCAGTACTTC.

In DNA, the CDR3 is TGCGCCAGCAGCCAAGAAAGCGGGAGGGTGGATGAGCAGTTCTTC. Amino acid sequence: CASSQESGRVDEQFF. The chain links TRBV4-1 to TRBJ2-1; 10 bases align to TRBD2. Germline loops: CDR1 MGHRA, CDR2 YSYEKL. This CDR3 has 15 amino acids. V was pared by 0 bases and J by 8 bases, with 4 bases of the junction left unmatched.

This clone was detected once. The chain uses TRBV18 and TRBJ2-5; D not resolved. The end of the DNA aligns better with TRBJ2-7, so the J call may be wrong. This CDR3 comprises 14 residues. Per germline, CDR1 KGHSH and CDR2 LQKENI. The CDR3 protein is CASSPQWNPDEQYF. The CDR3 DNA sequence: TGTGCCAGCTCACCACAGTGGAACCCTGACGAGCAGTACTTC.

In DNA form, the CDR3 reads TGTGCCAGCTCACCACGAAGCGGGGAGCTGTTTTTT. This translates into CASSPRSGELFF. This rearrangement joins TRBV18 to TRBJ2-2, with unresolved D. This CDR3 spans 12 amino acids. Germline lookup yields CDR1 KGHSH and CDR2 LQKENI. The germline V and J ends were trimmed by 1 base and 7 bases, with 4 bases remaining between them.

The chain is built from TRBV28 and TRBJ2-3; 10 nucleotides line up with TRBD2. Germline V CDR1 and CDR2: MDHEN, SYDVKM. V shed 7 bases and J 11 bases; nucleotides not matched to a gene: 18. There are 16 residues in the CDR3. CDR3 coding DNA: TGTGCCAGCACCGAAGGGCTCGGGACTAGCGTGATTTTGCAGTATTTT. This sequence encodes CASTEGLGTSVILQYF.

The CDR3 nucleotides read TGTGCCAGCAGTTTAATGCGCAGGAACACTGAAGCTTTCTTT. Translation: CASSLMRRNTEAFF. The rearrangement links TRBV27 to TRBJ1-1; D unclear. Germline CDR1 and CDR2: MNHEY and SMNVEV (reference sequence). V gave up 2 bases and J gave up 1 base, with 8 bases separating them. The CDR3 spans 14 residues.